A selection of T cell receptor beta chains follows, all from one sample in a study of OX40 agonist ivuxolimab in advanced cancers. Using immunoSEQ multiplex PCR, the repertoire was profiled, and TCRdb retains in-frame clones only, with some absent. This repertoire shows roughly 20,000 clones, 70% to 90% found once; its top ten account for approximately 67%. The specimen comprised CD4+ or CD8+ T cells sorted from blood, sampled in a trial of the OX40 agonist ivuxolimab. These receptors all stem from an adult with an advanced solid tumor such as melanoma, head and neck, liver or kidney cancer. CDR3s include the opening cysteine and the closing phenylalanine or tryptophan. Each record gives: CDR3 protein, CDR3 DNA, clone size, V gene, D gene, CDR3 length, J gene. A D gene is named only where the DNA matches it firmly. Clone size is not always given. Where it is, it says once, few, many or a class for expanded clones.

cdr3_aa: CASRESGTARETQYF; cdr3_nt: TGTGCCAGCAGGGAAAGTGGGACAGCCAGGGAGACCCAGTACTTC; clone_size: once; v_call: TRBV2; d_call: TRBD1; cdr3_length: 15; j_call: TRBJ2-5
cdr3_aa: CASSLAGRELTGELFF; cdr3_nt: TGTGCCAGCAGCTTGGCAGGGCGGGAGCTCACCGGGGAGCTGTTTTTT; clone_size: NA; v_call: TRBV5-4; d_call: TRBD2; cdr3_length: 16; j_call: TRBJ2-2
cdr3_aa: CASKAISLGEQYF; cdr3_nt: TGCGCCAGCAAAGCTATTTCTCTTGGCGAGCAGTACTTC; clone_size: once; v_call: TRBV5-1; d_call: NA; cdr3_length: 13; j_call: TRBJ2-7
cdr3_aa: CASNSPTTTTYEQYF; cdr3_nt: TGTGCCAGCAACTCCCCAACAACCACTACCTACGAGCAGTACTTC; clone_size: once; v_call: TRBV5-5; d_call: NA; cdr3_length: 15; j_call: TRBJ2-7
cdr3_aa: CASRPIRDRSYEQYF; cdr3_nt: TGTGCCAGCAGACCCATCCGGGACAGATCCTACGAGCAGTACTTC; clone_size: NA; v_call: TRBV27; d_call: TRBD1; cdr3_length: 15; j_call: TRBJ2-7
cdr3_aa: CASSLDRGPEAFF; cdr3_nt: TGTGCCAGCAGCTTGGACAGGGGCCCTGAAGCTTTCTTT; clone_size: NA; v_call: TRBV5-4; d_call: TRBD1; cdr3_length: 13; j_call: TRBJ1-1
cdr3_aa: CASSLTSLRSGYEQYF; cdr3_nt: TGTGCCAGCAGTTTAACCTCCCTGCGCAGCGGCTACGAGCAGTACTTC; clone_size: NA; v_call: TRBV27; d_call: NA; cdr3_length: 16; j_call: TRBJ2-7
cdr3_aa: CASSGGSQGSQQYF; cdr3_nt: TGTGCCAGCAGTGGGGGGTCACAGGGAAGTCAGCAGTACTTC; clone_size: NA; v_call: TRBV25-1; d_call: NA; cdr3_length: 14; j_call: TRBJ2-7
cdr3_aa: CASSLGTGGEQYF; cdr3_nt: TGTGCCAGCAGCTTGGGGACAGGGGGCGAGCAGTACTTC; clone_size: NA; v_call: TRBV5-4; d_call: TRBD1; cdr3_length: 13; j_call: TRBJ2-7
cdr3_aa: CASSYRSHQPQHF; cdr3_nt: TGTGCCAGCAGTTACAGATCCCATCAGCCCCAGCATTTT; clone_size: NA; v_call: TRBV6-5; d_call: NA; cdr3_length: 13; j_call: TRBJ1-5
cdr3_aa: CATSRVGLGMNTEAFF; cdr3_nt: TGTGCCACCAGCAGAGTCGGCTTGGGAATGAACACTGAAGCTTTCTTT; clone_size: medium-sized; v_call: TRBV15; d_call: NA; cdr3_length: 16; j_call: TRBJ1-1
cdr3_aa: CASSLDTGTLYQETQYF; cdr3_nt: TGTGCCAGCAGCTTAGATACCGGGACTCTGTACCAAGAGACCCAGTACTTC; clone_size: NA; v_call: TRBV11-2; d_call: NA; cdr3_length: 17; j_call: TRBJ2-5
cdr3_aa: CASSAGDTQYF; cdr3_nt: TGTGCCAGCAGTGCAGGGGATACGCAGTATTTT; clone_size: NA; v_call: TRBV27; d_call: NA; cdr3_length: 11; j_call: TRBJ2-3
cdr3_aa: CASSPSGPNYNEQFF; cdr3_nt: TGTGCCAGCAGCCCCTCGGGACCGAACTACAATGAGCAGTTCTTC; clone_size: NA; v_call: TRBV7-9; d_call: NA; cdr3_length: 15; j_call: TRBJ2-1
cdr3_aa: CASSLAWGKSSSYNEQFF; cdr3_nt: TGTGCCAGCAGCTTGGCCTGGGGAAAATCTAGCTCCTACAATGAGCAGTTCTTC; clone_size: NA; v_call: TRBV5-6; d_call: NA; cdr3_length: 18; j_call: TRBJ2-1
cdr3_aa: CADSTGGEQYF; cdr3_nt: TGTGCCGACTCGACAGGAGGGGAGCAGTACTTC; clone_size: NA; v_call: TRBV2; d_call: NA; cdr3_length: 11; j_call: TRBJ2-7
cdr3_aa: CASSVTSGPDNEQFF; cdr3_nt: TGTGCCAGCAGCGTTACTAGCGGGCCTGACAATGAGCAGTTCTTC; clone_size: NA; v_call: TRBV9; d_call: TRBD2; cdr3_length: 15; j_call: TRBJ2-1
cdr3_aa: CASSRFGTGVHEQYF; cdr3_nt: TGTGCCAGCAGCCGATTCGGGACAGGGGTCCACGAGCAGTACTTC; clone_size: NA; v_call: TRBV6-5; d_call: TRBD1; cdr3_length: 15; j_call: TRBJ2-7
cdr3_aa: CASSPPRRGKETQYF; cdr3_nt: TGTGCCAGCAGCCCGCCCCGGCGGGGGAAGGAGACCCAGTACTTC; clone_size: NA; v_call: TRBV28; d_call: TRBD2; cdr3_length: 15; j_call: TRBJ2-5
cdr3_aa: CASTERGTPTGAEQYF; cdr3_nt: TGTGCCAGCACCGAAAGGGGAACCCCGACAGGGGCCGAGCAGTACTTC; clone_size: NA; v_call: TRBV2; d_call: TRBD1; cdr3_length: 16; j_call: TRBJ2-7
cdr3_aa: CASSSTPGQGVGDTQYF; cdr3_nt: TGTGCCAGCAGCTCTACCCCGGGACAGGGGGTGGGAGATACGCAGTATTTT; clone_size: NA; v_call: TRBV11-2; d_call: TRBD1; cdr3_length: 17; j_call: TRBJ2-3
cdr3_aa: CASSLVAGIGGYTF; cdr3_nt: TGTGCCAGCAGCTTGGTGGCAGGGATTGGAGGCTACACCTTC; clone_size: NA; v_call: TRBV5-6; d_call: NA; cdr3_length: 14; j_call: TRBJ1-2
cdr3_aa: CASTEYLGAYYGYTF; cdr3_nt: TGCGCCAGCACCGAATATCTAGGGGCGTACTATGGCTACACCTTC; clone_size: NA; v_call: TRBV10-2; d_call: NA; cdr3_length: 15; j_call: TRBJ1-2
cdr3_aa: CASSLNWNTEAFF; cdr3_nt: TGCGCCAGCAGCTTGAATTGGAACACTGAAGCTTTCTTT; clone_size: NA; v_call: TRBV5-1; d_call: NA; cdr3_length: 13; j_call: TRBJ1-1
cdr3_aa: CASSLSSYNEQFF; cdr3_nt: TGTGCCAGCAGTTTATCCAGCTACAATGAGCAGTTCTTC; clone_size: NA; v_call: TRBV27; d_call: NA; cdr3_length: 13; j_call: TRBJ2-1
cdr3_aa: CASQDREYEQYF; cdr3_nt: TGTGCCAGTCAGGACAGGGAATACGAGCAGTACTTC; clone_size: few; v_call: TRBV7-9; d_call: TRBD1; cdr3_length: 12; j_call: TRBJ2-7
cdr3_aa: CASTSYPISNQPQHF; cdr3_nt: TGTGCCAGCACCTCCTACCCCATTAGCAATCAGCCCCAGCATTTT; clone_size: few; v_call: TRBV2; d_call: NA; cdr3_length: 15; j_call: TRBJ1-5
cdr3_aa: CASSDTSWNTQYF; cdr3_nt: TGTGCCAGCAGTGATACTAGCTGGAATACGCAGTATTTT; clone_size: NA; v_call: TRBV2; d_call: NA; cdr3_length: 13; j_call: TRBJ2-3
cdr3_aa: CASKLSPLMNTEAFF; cdr3_nt: TGCGCCAGCAAACTCTCTCCCTTAATGAACACTGAAGCTTTCTTT; clone_size: once; v_call: TRBV4-1; d_call: NA; cdr3_length: 15; j_call: TRBJ1-1
cdr3_aa: CASSLGRQTQNTGELFF; cdr3_nt: TGCGCCAGCAGCTTGGGACGACAGACCCAGAACACCGGGGAGCTGTTTTTT; clone_size: NA; v_call: TRBV5-1; d_call: NA; cdr3_length: 17; j_call: TRBJ2-2
cdr3_aa: CASSLVGLAGLENEQFF; cdr3_nt: TGTGCCAGCAGCTTAGTAGGACTAGCGGGGCTAGAGAATGAGCAGTTCTTC; clone_size: NA; v_call: TRBV7-9; d_call: TRBD2; cdr3_length: 17; j_call: TRBJ2-1
cdr3_aa: CASSQNRGRYEQYF; cdr3_nt: TGCGCCAGCAGCCAGAACAGGGGGCGATACGAGCAGTACTTC; clone_size: NA; v_call: TRBV4-1; d_call: TRBD1; cdr3_length: 14; j_call: TRBJ2-7
cdr3_aa: CASDISAESYGYTF; cdr3_nt: TGTGCCAGTGACATTTCGGCGGAGTCTTATGGCTACACCTTC; clone_size: few; v_call: TRBV19; d_call: NA; cdr3_length: 14; j_call: TRBJ1-2
cdr3_aa: CASSRPGSSYEQYF; cdr3_nt: TGTGCCAGCAGTAGGCCCGGTTCCTCCTACGAGCAGTACTTC; clone_size: NA; v_call: TRBV2; d_call: NA; cdr3_length: 14; j_call: TRBJ2-7
cdr3_aa: CASSPLGLPGKLFF; cdr3_nt: TGTGCCAGCAGCCCTTTGGGACTCCCAGGAAAACTGTTTTTT; clone_size: NA; v_call: TRBV7-9; d_call: NA; cdr3_length: 14; j_call: TRBJ1-4
cdr3_aa: CASSDIGAGGPTDTQYF; cdr3_nt: TGTGCCAGCAGTGATATCGGTGCGGGGGGGCCGACAGATACGCAGTATTTT; clone_size: NA; v_call: TRBV2; d_call: TRBD2; cdr3_length: 17; j_call: TRBJ2-3
cdr3_aa: CASSPGRGGYRDIQYF; cdr3_nt: TGTGCCAGCAGCCCTGGTAGAGGGGGGTATAGGGACATTCAGTACTTC; clone_size: NA; v_call: TRBV7-9; d_call: NA; cdr3_length: 16; j_call: TRBJ2-4
cdr3_aa: CASSITSSGANVLTF; cdr3_nt: TGTGCCAGTAGTATCACTAGCTCTGGGGCCAACGTCCTGACTTTC; clone_size: NA; v_call: TRBV19; d_call: NA; cdr3_length: 15; j_call: TRBJ2-6
cdr3_aa: CASSTGTGATNEKLFF; cdr3_nt: TGTGCCAGCAGCACCGGGACAGGTGCAACTAATGAAAAACTGTTTTTT; clone_size: NA; v_call: TRBV7-6; d_call: TRBD1; cdr3_length: 16; j_call: TRBJ1-4
cdr3_aa: CASSEVLGGEQYF; cdr3_nt: TGTGCCAGCAGTGAAGTCCTAGGAGGGGAGCAGTACTTC; clone_size: NA; v_call: TRBV6-1; d_call: NA; cdr3_length: 13; j_call: TRBJ2-7
cdr3_aa: CASSPQGAANEKLFF; cdr3_nt: TGTGCCAGCTCACCCCAGGGGGCGGCTAATGAAAAACTGTTTTTT; clone_size: NA; v_call: TRBV18; d_call: TRBD1; cdr3_length: 15; j_call: TRBJ1-4
cdr3_aa: CASPPTGLAGQADTQYF; cdr3_nt: TGTGCCAGCCCTCCTACCGGACTAGCGGGACAGGCCGATACGCAGTATTTT; clone_size: NA; v_call: TRBV27; d_call: TRBD2; cdr3_length: 17; j_call: TRBJ2-3
cdr3_aa: CASSQTQSGGARNEQFF; cdr3_nt: TGTGCCAGCAGCCAGACCCAAAGCGGGGGGGCCAGGAATGAGCAGTTCTTC; clone_size: NA; v_call: TRBV7-3; d_call: TRBD2; cdr3_length: 17; j_call: TRBJ2-1
cdr3_aa: CASSPTTEPKAFF; cdr3_nt: TGTGCCAGCAGCCCTACGACAGAGCCGAAGGCTTTCTTT; clone_size: NA; v_call: TRBV11-2; d_call: NA; cdr3_length: 13; j_call: TRBJ1-1
cdr3_aa: CSAPLRGEQYF; cdr3_nt: TGCAGTGCCCCCCTACGAGGCGAGCAGTACTTC; clone_size: NA; v_call: TRBV20-1; d_call: NA; cdr3_length: 11; j_call: TRBJ2-7
cdr3_aa: CASSQDRRERKSSTDTQYF; cdr3_nt: TGCGCCAGCAGCCAAGATCGCAGAGAGCGAAAATCTAGCACAGATACGCAGTATTTT; clone_size: NA; v_call: TRBV4-1; d_call: NA; cdr3_length: 19; j_call: TRBJ2-3
cdr3_aa: CASKGLDREAETQYF; cdr3_nt: TGTGCCAGCAAGGGCCTTGACAGGGAGGCAGAGACCCAGTACTTC; clone_size: NA; v_call: TRBV28; d_call: NA; cdr3_length: 15; j_call: TRBJ2-5
cdr3_aa: CASSLGSSYYEQYF; cdr3_nt: TGTGCCAGCAGCTTAGGTAGCAGCTACTACGAGCAGTACTTC; clone_size: few; v_call: TRBV7-3; d_call: NA; cdr3_length: 14; j_call: TRBJ2-7
cdr3_aa: CASSDSGTDGEQFF; cdr3_nt: TGTGCCAGCAGTGACTCGGGAACAGACGGTGAGCAGTTCTTC; clone_size: once; v_call: TRBV6-4; d_call: NA; cdr3_length: 14; j_call: TRBJ2-1
cdr3_aa: CASSLGGSEQYF; cdr3_nt: TGTGCCAGCAGCTTAGGCGGGAGCGAGCAGTACTTC; clone_size: NA; v_call: TRBV7-6; d_call: TRBD2; cdr3_length: 12; j_call: TRBJ2-7
cdr3_aa: CASSLQGGGNQPQHF; cdr3_nt: TGTGCCAGTAGTCTACAGGGGGGAGGCAATCAGCCCCAGCATTTT; clone_size: NA; v_call: TRBV19; d_call: TRBD1; cdr3_length: 15; j_call: TRBJ1-5
cdr3_aa: CASSSSSGYNEQFF; cdr3_nt: TGTGCCAGCAGCTCGAGTAGCGGATACAATGAGCAGTTCTTC; clone_size: NA; v_call: TRBV7-9; d_call: NA; cdr3_length: 14; j_call: TRBJ2-1
cdr3_aa: CASSPPNTGELFF; cdr3_nt: TGTGCCAGCAGTCCACCGAACACCGGGGAGCTGTTTTTT; clone_size: once; v_call: TRBV27; d_call: NA; cdr3_length: 13; j_call: TRBJ2-2
cdr3_aa: CATTSYEQFF; cdr3_nt: TGTGCCACGACTAGTTATGAGCAGTTCTTC; clone_size: NA; v_call: TRBV2; d_call: NA; cdr3_length: 10; j_call: TRBJ2-1
cdr3_aa: CASSFRAEDRDEKLFF; cdr3_nt: TGTGCCAGCAGCTTTCGGGCGGAGGACAGGGATGAAAAACTGTTTTTT; clone_size: NA; v_call: TRBV7-6; d_call: TRBD1; cdr3_length: 16; j_call: TRBJ1-4
cdr3_aa: CASSQEGPYEQYF; cdr3_nt: TGTGCCAGCAGCCAAGAGGGCCCGTATGAGCAGTACTTC; clone_size: NA; v_call: TRBV4-2; d_call: NA; cdr3_length: 13; j_call: TRBJ2-7
cdr3_aa: CASRWGGWTGTHEQYF; cdr3_nt: TGTGCCAGCAGATGGGGGGGATGGACAGGGACCCACGAGCAGTACTTC; clone_size: NA; v_call: TRBV6-7; d_call: NA; cdr3_length: 16; j_call: TRBJ2-7
cdr3_aa: CAISAGSSGYEQYF; cdr3_nt: TGTGCCATCAGTGCGGGCAGTTCTGGCTACGAGCAGTACTTC; clone_size: NA; v_call: TRBV10-3; d_call: NA; cdr3_length: 14; j_call: TRBJ2-7
cdr3_aa: CASSLTEGRSYNEQFF; cdr3_nt: TGTGCCAGCAGCTTAACCGAAGGGCGGTCCTACAATGAGCAGTTCTTC; clone_size: NA; v_call: TRBV7-6; d_call: NA; cdr3_length: 16; j_call: TRBJ2-1